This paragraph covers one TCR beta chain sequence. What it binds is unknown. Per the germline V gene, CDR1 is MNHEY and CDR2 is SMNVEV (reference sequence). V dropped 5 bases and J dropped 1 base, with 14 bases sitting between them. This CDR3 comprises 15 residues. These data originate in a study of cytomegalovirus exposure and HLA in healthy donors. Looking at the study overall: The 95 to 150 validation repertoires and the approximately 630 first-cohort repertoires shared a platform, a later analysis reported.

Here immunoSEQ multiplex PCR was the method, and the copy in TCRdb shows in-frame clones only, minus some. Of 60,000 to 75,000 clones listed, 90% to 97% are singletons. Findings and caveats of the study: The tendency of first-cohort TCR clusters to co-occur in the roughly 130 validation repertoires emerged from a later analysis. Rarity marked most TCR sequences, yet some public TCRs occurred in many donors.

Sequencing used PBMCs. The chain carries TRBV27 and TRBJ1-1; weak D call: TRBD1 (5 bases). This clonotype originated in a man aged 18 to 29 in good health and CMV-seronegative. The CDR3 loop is CASSPLPTGNTEAFF. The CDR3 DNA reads TGTGCCAGCAGTCCCCTACCTACAGGGAACACTGAAGCTTTCTTT.